One sample yielded the 15 T cell receptor beta chains listed below, sequenced in a study of blood T cell repertoires in COVID-19. Libraries were prepared by immunoSEQ multiplex PCR; TCRdb keeps only in-frame clonotypes and omits some of them. The data show over 80,000 clones, with about 90% seen just once and about 1.8% held by the top ten. The sample was peripheral blood. These receptors all come from a human donor with active COVID-19. The donor label of this sample is uncertain.

The chain is built from TRBV14 and TRBJ2-7; D ambiguous. The germline V gene encodes CDR1 SGHDN and CDR2 FVKESK. The CDR3 spans 14 residues. The V end was cut by 4 bases, the J end by 2 bases, with 12 bases between. CDR3 amino acids: CASSRAGIPYEQYF. Written as DNA, the CDR3 is TGTGCCAGCAGCCGAGCAGGTATTCCCTACGAGCAGTACTTC.

The genes are TRBV6-5 and TRBJ1-2, with D maybe TRBD1 (6 bases). The CDR3 length is 13 residues. Trimming cost V 7 bases and J 6 bases, with 15 bases left between them. The V gene's germline CDR1 is MNHEY and CDR2 SVGAGI. CDR3 amino acids: CASTRGGGHGYTF. The DNA of the CDR3 is TGTGCCAGCACCAGAGGGGGGGGTCATGGCTACACCTTC.

The V call is TRBV5-1, the J call TRBJ2-3; perhaps TRBD1 as D (6 bases). This CDR3 region has 17 residues. The germline V gene encodes CDR1 SGHRS and CDR2 YFSETQ. Trimming took 4 bases from V and 0 from J, leaving 18 bases between them. Here the CDR3 DNA reads TGCGCCAGCAGCCAGGGCCCACCGGGACATAGCACAGATACGCAGTATTTT. This gives the protein CASSQGPPGHSTDTQYF.

V gene TRBV9 combines with J gene TRBJ1-3, with D perhaps matching TRBD1 (6 bases). Germline loops: CDR1 SGDLS, CDR2 YYNGEE. CDR3 length equals 15 residues. Between the trimmed V and J ends, which lost 2 bases and 2 bases, there was a span of 11 bases. CDR3 coding DNA: TGTGCCAGCAGCGTTCACAGGGAACCTGGAAACACCATATATTTT. This sequence encodes CASSVHREPGNTIYF.

The CDR3 loop is CASSQDKPGGGANVLTF. CDR3 in DNA: TGTGCCAGCAGCCAAGATAAGCCGGGGGGCGGGGCCAACGTCCTGACTTTC. The genes are TRBV3-1 (or the pseudogene TRBV3-2) and TRBJ2-6; D possibly corresponds to TRBD2 (7 bases). V lost 0 bases to trimming and J lost 4 bases, with 13 bases between them. The CDR3 length is 17 residues. From germline, CDR1 is LGHDT and CDR2 YNNKEL (reference sequence).

The V and J genes are TRBV7-9 and TRBJ2-1; 7 nucleotides match TRBD1. Germline V gene lookup returns CDR1 SEHNR and CDR2 FQNEAQ (reference sequence). This CDR3 has 15 amino acids. The V and J ends lost 4 bases and 4 bases, in that order; junction bases with no gene match: 7. Written as DNA, the CDR3 is TGTGCCAGCAGCTCGACAGGGATGGCTTACAATGAGCAGTTCTTC. This translates into CASSSTGMAYNEQFF.

This clone was seen a single time. The chain carries TRBV29-1 and TRBJ2-7; TRBD2 agrees at 10 bases. The J segment lost 4 bases and the V segment lost 4 bases, leaving 7 bases of the junction unmatched. This CDR3 has 14 amino acids. Germline V CDR1 and CDR2: SQVTM, ANQGSEA. CDR3 sequence reads: CSVVGLAGVYEQYF. The CDR3 DNA reads as TGCAGCGTTGTGGGGCTAGCGGGGGTATACGAGCAGTACTTC.

V and J are TRBV7-9 and TRBJ1-2, with 7 bases matching TRBD1. The CDR3 contains 15 residues. Germline V lookup: CDR1 SEHNR, CDR2 FQNEAQ (reference sequence). Trimming removed 2 bases from V and 1 base from J; junction bases left unmatched: 4. The CDR3 here is CASSLSTGVNYGYTF. In DNA form, the CDR3 reads TGTGCCAGCAGCTTATCAACAGGGGTTAACTATGGCTACACCTTC.

V is TRBV6-4 and J is TRBJ2-1; 15 nucleotides match TRBD2. The CDR3 runs 17 residues. Germline V gene data show CDR1 as MRHNA and CDR2 as SNTAGT. V trimming: 3 bases; J trimming: 8 bases; junction bases outside the gene matches: 8. The CDR3 DNA follows: TGTGCCAGCAGTGAAGGACTAGCGGGGGGGCCTATGGATGAGCAGTTCTTC. This encodes CASSEGLAGGPMDEQFF.

V gene TRBV5-6 combines with J gene TRBJ1-2, with D perhaps matching TRBD1 (5 bases). CDR3 length: 18 amino acids. Germline V gene lookup returns CDR1 SGHDT and CDR2 YYEEEE. V lost 4 bases and J 2 bases, leaving 24 bases between the germline ends. The chain's CDR3 is CASSQQELRRSRNYGYTF. CDR3 nucleotide sequence: TGTGCCAGCAGCCAACAGGAGCTGAGGCGTTCTCGGAACTATGGCTACACCTTC. Full variable domain (remainder filled in from reference TRBV5-6 and TRBJ1-2): DAGVTQSPTHLIKTRGQQVTLRCSPKSGHDTVSWYQQALGQGPQFIFQYYEEEERQRGNFPDRFSGHQFPNYSSELNVNALLLGDSALYLCASSQQELRRSRNYGYTFGSGTRLTVV.

The chain carries TRBV5-1 and TRBJ2-7; 9 bases fit TRBD2. The junction had 9 bases not matched to a gene; V was cut back by 4 bases and J by 1 base. Germline CDR1 SGHRS, CDR2 YFSETQ. This CDR3 contains 16 residues. This chain's CDR3 is CASSRLAGMISYEQYF. DNA for the CDR3: TGCGCCAGCAGCCGGCTAGCGGGAATGATTTCCTACGAGCAGTACTTC.

The rearrangement uses TRBV19 and TRBJ1-1; a weak D match, TRBD1 (5 bases). Germline assignment: CDR1 LNHDA and CDR2 SQIVND (reference sequence). Deletions cut 6 bases from V and 3 bases from J, with 14 bases between. This CDR3 spans 14 amino acids. Here the CDR3 DNA reads TGTGCCAGTAGCCCGGGGGGGGATTACACTGAAGCTTTCTTT. Amino acid sequence: CASSPGGDYTEAFF.

J is TRBJ2-1 and V is TRBV15, with 10 positions matching TRBD2. Germline V gene data show CDR1 as LNHNV and CDR2 as YYDKDF (reference sequence). Trimming cost V 10 bases and J 4 bases; bases outside gene matches: 7. The CDR3 has 14 residues. The CDR3 here is CASQLAGVYNEQFF. As DNA, the CDR3 is TGTGCCAGTCAGCTAGCGGGGGTATACAATGAGCAGTTCTTC.

The rearrangement joins TRBV7-9 to TRBJ2-5; D might be TRBD2 (6 bases). Trimming stripped 5 bases from V and 3 bases from J, with 13 bases between. CDR3 size: 14 residues. Germline values: CDR1 SEHNR, CDR2 FQNEAQ (reference sequence). The CDR3 is CASSPPASEETQYF. CDR3 coding DNA: TGTGCCAGCAGCCCCCCAGCTAGCGAAGAGACCCAGTACTTC.

The V call is TRBV3-1 (or the pseudogene TRBV3-2), the J call TRBJ1-1, with a possible D match to TRBD1 (5 bases). V was clipped by 9 bases and J by 1 base, with 12 bases between them. Germline V gene lookup returns CDR1 LGHDT and CDR2 YNNKEL (reference sequence). The CDR3 consists of 13 residues. The CDR3 spells CASNRGGNTEAFF. The CDR3 nucleotides are TGTGCCAGTAATCGGGGGGGGAACACTGAAGCTTTCTTT.